This T cell receptor beta chain was captured by sequencing in a study of glioma-infiltrating T cells. This clonotype was detected a few times. Its antigen is not known. Study-level findings and limits: Gliomas, especially low-grade, showed above-expected tissue-blood divergence; non-neoplastic patients showed below. Tissue and blood shared very few CDR3 sequences.

Using RNA template, CDR3s of TCR alpha and beta were amplified with iRepertoire arm-PCR. One-step reverse transcription and amplification started from approximately 100-400 ng of tissue mRNA or PBMC total RNA. TCRdb called the multiplex PCR reads again in MiXCR, with one record for every CDR3 protein. The sample consists of about 22,000 distinct CDR3 sequences, just under 25% of them appearing once. Sequencing was done on a sample of glioma tissue, nonneoplastic brain tissue, or PBMCs (not recorded which). This receptor was obtained from a human donor with low-grade glioma or glioblastoma, undergoing nonglioma brain surgery, or in good health (not recorded which).

CDR3 nucleotide sequence: TGTGCCAGCAGCCAGGGACAGGCGAATTCACCCCTCCACTTT. Protein sequence: CASSQGQANSPLHF. V gene TRBV7-9 combines with J gene TRBJ1-6; 8 positions agree with TRBD1. J was trimmed by 7 bases and V by 5 bases; bases with no gene match: 4. This CDR3 region has 14 residues. Germline V lookup: CDR1 SEHNR, CDR2 FQNEAQ (reference sequence).